The 8 T cell receptor beta chains given below trace back to one sample, sequenced in a study of patients and donors after allogeneic stem cell transplantation. One entry per CDR3 protein results from TCRdb running MiXCR on the RT-PCR reads. The table lists just over 55,000 distinct CDR3 sequences, more than 10% of them singletons. Sequenced sample: blood, either unsorted or a sorted T cell fraction (not recorded which). Receptor source: a human donor who was either an allogeneic HSCT recipient or a stem cell or donor lymphocyte infusion donor (not recorded which). It is not recorded whose cells these are; they may come from a transplant donor.

This clonotype was seen many times. The V and J genes are TRBV3-1 and TRBJ2-3; the D gene is possibly TRBD2 (6 bases). The V gene lost 2 bases and the J gene lost 1 base, with 13 bases spanning the gap. This CDR3 has 16 residues. The V gene's germline CDR1 is LGHDT and CDR2 YNNKEL (reference sequence). The CDR3 spells CASSQKLAPGTDTQYF. The CDR3 DNA follows: TGTGCCAGCAGCCAAAAACTAGCCCCTGGCACAGATACGCAGTATTTT.

The rearrangement links TRBV25-1 to TRBJ1-3; D unclear. The V and J ends lost 3 bases and 5 bases respectively, with 5 bases between them. The CDR3 loop spans 12 amino acids. Germline V lookup: CDR1 MGHDK, CDR2 SYGVNS. CDR3 nucleotide sequence: TGTGCCAGCAGTGACGGAAGAAACACCATATATTTT. Protein product: CASSDGRNTIYF.

This clonotype was counted at least ten times. The genes are TRBV3-1 and TRBJ2-7, with 7 bases matching TRBD1. This CDR3 contains 14 residues. Germline-derived CDR1 and CDR2 are LGHDT and YNNKEL (reference sequence). Losses at the gene ends were 1 base for V and 2 bases for J; bases not matched to a gene: 2. In nucleotides, the CDR3 is TGTGCCAGCAGCCAAGGAGGGGGCACCTACGAGCAGTACTTC. Protein sequence: CASSQGGGTYEQYF.

This clonotype was seen more than once but under ten times. This chain links TRBV20-1 with TRBJ2-7, with 10 bases aligning to TRBD2. The germline CDR1 and CDR2 sequences are DFQATT and SNEGSKA (reference sequence). After removal of 4 bases from V and 0 bases from J, the junction contained 3 bases not matched to a gene. This CDR3 has 14 amino acids. CDR3 residues: CSAIRTSGSYEQYF. The CDR3 DNA reads as TGCAGTGCTATAAGGACTAGCGGCTCCTACGAGCAGTACTTC.

The chain links TRBV24-1 to TRBJ2-1; D remains ambiguous. Per the germline V gene, CDR1 is KGHDR and CDR2 is SFDVKD. The CDR3 contains 13 residues. Trimming stripped 0 bases from V and 6 bases from J, with 5 bases between. The CDR3 DNA sequence: TGTGCCACCAGTGATTTGATGGGCAATGAGCAGTTCTTC. Translating gives CATSDLMGNEQFF.

The rearrangement uses TRBV6-1 and TRBJ2-7, with a possible D match to TRBD2 (6 bases). Trimming took off 3 bases at V and 3 bases at J, with 9 bases between the two ends. CDR3 length: 13 residues. Looked up from germline, CDR1 is MNHNS and CDR2 is SASEGT. CDR3 bases: TGTGCCAGCAGTGAGGGGGGAAGCTACGAGCAGTACTTC. Residues: CASSEGGSYEQYF.

There are a few counts of this clonotype. J is TRBJ2-1 and V is TRBV7-3; D is possibly TRBD2 (5 bases). Germline-derived CDR1 and CDR2 are SGHTA and FQGTGA. V lost 1 base and J 7 bases, leaving 14 bases between the germline ends. This CDR3 has 15 residues. The CDR3 is CASSLILASNNEQFF. The CDR3, as DNA: TGTGCCAGCAGCTTAATATTAGCTAGCAATAATGAGCAGTTCTTC.

This clonotype was seen ten or more times. The CDR3 bases are TGTGCCAGCAGCTTAGTGGCTTACAGCACTGAAGCTTTCTTT. Encoded protein: CASSLVAYSTEAFF. The chain is built from TRBV7-9 and TRBJ1-1; D not resolved. The CDR3 runs to 14 residues. The germline V gene has CDR1 SEHNR and CDR2 FQNEAQ (reference sequence). Deletions cut 1 base from V and 4 bases from J, with 10 bases between. Full variable domain (rest looked up from reference TRBV7-9 and TRBJ1-1): DTGVSQNPRHKITKRGQNVTFRCDPISEHNRLYWYRQTLGQGPEFLTYFQNEAQLEKSRLLSDRFSAERPKGSFSTLEIQRTEQGDSAMYLCASSLVAYSTEAFFGQGTRLTVV.